These 16 T cell receptor beta chains originate from one sample sequenced in a study of glioma-infiltrating T cells after dendritic cell vaccination. TCRdb's copy holds only in-frame clones and misses some; the assay was immunoSEQ multiplex PCR. The sample consists of about 58,000 clones, about 84% of them appearing once. Time point here: after dendritic cell vaccination, including at tumor progression/relapse. Sequencing used blood, obtained after dendritic cell vaccination. The receptor source for this set is a human donor with glioblastoma.

The V gene is TRBV11-2, the J gene TRBJ1-5; D possibly corresponds to TRBD1 (5 bases). Trimming shortened V by 5 bases and J by 3 bases, and 14 bases separated the two germline ends. Germline CDR1 and CDR2: SGHAT and FQNNGV. The CDR3 extends over 15 amino acids. This CDR3 reads CASSIGDRFNQPQHF. The CDR3, as DNA: TGTGCCAGCAGCATAGGCGACAGATTCAATCAGCCCCAGCATTTT.

The chain couples TRBV18 to TRBJ2-7, with a possible D match to TRBD1 (5 bases). Trimming shortened V by 0 bases and J by 3 bases, and 6 bases separated the two germline ends. The germline CDR1 and CDR2 sequences are KGHSH and LQKENI. This CDR3 has 13 residues. The CDR3 here is CASSPPRVYEQYF. The CDR3 DNA reads TGTGCCAGCTCACCACCCAGGGTCTACGAGCAGTACTTC.

The chain employs TRBV9 and TRBJ1-1; maybe TRBD1 (5 bases). CDR3 length: 14 amino acids. The V end lost 3 bases, the J end lost 0 bases, and 9 bases lay between the germline ends. In germline, CDR1 is SGDLS, CDR2 YYNGEE. The chain's CDR3 is CASSAGTMNTEAFF. The DNA of the CDR3 is TGTGCCAGCAGCGCGGGGACTATGAACACTGAAGCTTTCTTT.

The chain carries TRBV7-8 and TRBJ2-7; D uncertain. Trimming shortened V by 2 bases and J by 2 bases, and 10 bases separated the two germline ends. CDR1 SGHVS and CDR2 FQNEAQ come from the germline V gene. CDR3 length: 14 amino acids. The CDR3, as DNA: TGTGCCAGCAGCTTATCCAGGATTACCTACGAGCAGTACTTC. Translated, it gives CASSLSRITYEQYF.

As regards this clone: A read error may produce the germline difference seen at one junction end. The chain employs TRBV30 and TRBJ1-1; the D gene is possibly TRBD1 (5 bases). Per the germline V gene, CDR1 is GTSNPN and CDR2 is SVGIG (reference sequence). The CDR3 runs to 13 residues. The CDR3 sequence: CAWSVQENTEALF. CDR3 sequence (DNA): TGTGCCTGGAGTGTACAGGAGAACACTGAAGCTCTCTTT. The variable domain in full, completed from reference TRBV30 and TRBJ1-1, reads SQTIHQWPATLVQPVGSPLSLECTVEGTSNPNLYWYRQAAGRGLQLLFYSVGIGQISSEVPQNLSASRPQDRQFILSSKKLLLSDSGFYLCAWSVQENTEALFGQGTRLTVV.

The chain joins TRBV2 to TRBJ2-2, with a weak D call TRBD2 (5 bases). V lost 3 bases to trimming and J lost 0 bases, with 11 bases between them. The CDR3 covers 16 residues. Germline CDR1 is SNHLY and CDR2 is FYNNEI. The CDR3 here is CASSDGGFANTGELFF. The CDR3 DNA sequence: TGTGCCAGCAGTGACGGCGGGTTCGCGAACACCGGGGAGCTGTTTTTT.

The DNA for the CDR3 is TGTGCCAGCCTTAGGAGCGGGGGCGAGGGCGGGGAGCTGTTTTTT. The encoded protein is CASLRSGGEGGELFF. V gene TRBV6-5 combines with J gene TRBJ2-2, with TRBD2 identical over 8 bases. Trimming took 8 bases from V and 7 from J; bases not matched to a gene: 12. Germline lookup yields CDR1 MNHEY and CDR2 SVGAGI. This CDR3 is 15 amino acids long.

The chain couples TRBV7-2 to TRBJ2-2, with D possibly being TRBD2 (6 bases). The CDR3 is 13 amino acids. Trimming took off 4 bases at V and 8 bases at J, with 11 bases between the two ends. Germline CDR1 is SGHTA and CDR2 is FQGNSA. Here the CDR3 reads CASSSLEGGELFF. In nucleotides, the CDR3 is TGTGCCAGCAGCTCGTTGGAGGGGGGGGAGCTGTTTTTT.

In this sample, this clone turned up a few times. The chain carries TRBV10-2 and TRBJ1-2; D remains unclear. Germline lookup yields CDR1 WSHSY and CDR2 SAAADI. Trimming pared 6 bases from V and 0 bases from J, leaving 14 bases between. The CDR3 runs 15 residues. The CDR3 DNA follows: TGCGCCAGCAGCTCTTACTATGGTCCTAACTATGGCTACACCTTC. Translated: CASSSYYGPNYGYTF.

This clone appeared a single time. The rearrangement links TRBV9 to TRBJ2-7; D is possibly TRBD1 (5 bases). Germline V gene lookup returns CDR1 SGDLS and CDR2 YYNGEE. The CDR3 extends over 13 amino acids. V lost 3 bases and J lost 3, with 10 bases in between. This chain's CDR3 is CASSGTDNYEQYF. The CDR3, as DNA: TGTGCCAGCAGCGGGACGGACAACTACGAGCAGTACTTC. Looking up the rest from reference TRBV9 and TRBJ2-7 gives the full variable domain: DSGVTQTPKHLITATGQRVTLRCSPRSGDLSVYWYQQSLDQGLQFLIQYYNGEERAKGNILERFSAQQFPDLHSELNLSSLELGDSALYFCASSGTDNYEQYFGPGTRLTVT.

The chain is built from TRBV7-9 and TRBJ1-2, with a tentative D call TRBD1 (6 bases). Between the trimmed V and J ends, which lost 5 bases and 6 bases, there was a span of 13 bases. This CDR3 has 13 amino acids. Germline assignment: CDR1 SEHNR and CDR2 FQNEAQ (reference sequence). In DNA, the CDR3 is TGTGCCAGCAGCCGTAGGGGGTCAGATGGCTACACCTTC. Its protein product is CASSRRGSDGYTF.

The chain has TRBV4-1 and TRBJ2-2; a possible D gene is TRBD2 (6 bases). CDR3 length equals 17 residues. Germline V gene data show CDR1 as MGHRA and CDR2 as YSYEKL. Trimming removed 4 bases at V and 0 bases at J, with 15 bases between. CDR3 sequence (DNA): TGCGCCAGCAGCCCCCACGGGGCGGGGTCGAACACCGGGGAGCTGTTTTTT. As protein: CASSPHGAGSNTGELFF.

The V and J genes are TRBV7-2 and TRBJ2-7, with no clear D. The CDR3 spans 15 residues. V was pared by 1 base and J by 2 bases, with 12 bases between. Germline V gives CDR1 SGHTA, CDR2 FQGNSA. In DNA, the CDR3 is TGTGCCAGCAGCTTAGTATCTCTACCGGCCTACGAGCAGTACTTC. It specifies CASSLVSLPAYEQYF.

J is TRBJ1-4 and V is TRBV5-1; D is ambiguous. The CDR3 runs to 15 residues. CDR1 is SGHRS, CDR2 YFSETQ, per germline. V lost 5 bases and J 0 bases, leaving 11 bases between the germline ends. The CDR3 here is CASSLLYSTNEKLFF. Written as DNA, the CDR3 is TGCGCCAGCAGTCTACTATACTCAACTAATGAAAAACTGTTTTTT.

The V gene is TRBV7-2, the J gene TRBJ1-2; unclear D gene. V shed 2 bases and J shed 5 bases, with 9 bases lying between them. Germline lookup yields CDR1 SGHTA and CDR2 FQGNSA. The CDR3 sequence is 13 residues long. CDR3 nucleotides: TGTGCCAGCAGCTTAATGCCAGAATATGGCTACACCTTC. It translates to CASSLMPEYGYTF.

The gene calls are TRBV7-2 and TRBJ2-1; 12 bases line up with TRBD2. V dropped 3 bases and J dropped 7; count of bases not matched to a gene: 4. This CDR3 contains 15 residues. The germline V gene has CDR1 SGHTA and CDR2 FQGNSA. The CDR3 region has the DNA TGTGCCAGCAGCTTCGGGACTAGCGGGTTAAATGAGCAGTTCTTC. It specifies CASSFGTSGLNEQFF.